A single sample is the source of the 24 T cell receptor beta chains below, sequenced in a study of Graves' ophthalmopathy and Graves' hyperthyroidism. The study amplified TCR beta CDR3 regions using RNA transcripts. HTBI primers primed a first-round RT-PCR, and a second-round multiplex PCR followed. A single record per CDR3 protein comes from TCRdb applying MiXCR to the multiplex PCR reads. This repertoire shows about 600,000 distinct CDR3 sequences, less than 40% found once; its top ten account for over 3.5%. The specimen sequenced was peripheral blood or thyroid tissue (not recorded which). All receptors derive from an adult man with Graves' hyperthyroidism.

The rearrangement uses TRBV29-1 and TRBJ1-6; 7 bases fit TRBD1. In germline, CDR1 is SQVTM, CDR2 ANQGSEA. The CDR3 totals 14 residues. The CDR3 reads CSARQTGSNSPLHF. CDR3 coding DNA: TGCAGTGCTAGGCAGACAGGGTCCAATTCACCCCTCCACTTT.

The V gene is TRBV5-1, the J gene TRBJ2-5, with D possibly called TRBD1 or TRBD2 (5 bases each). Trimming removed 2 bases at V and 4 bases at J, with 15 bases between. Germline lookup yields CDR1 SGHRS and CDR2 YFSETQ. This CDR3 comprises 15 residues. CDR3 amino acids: CASSFWGSRGETQYF. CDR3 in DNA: TGCGCCAGCAGCTTCTGGGGGAGCCGGGGAGAGACCCAGTACTTC.

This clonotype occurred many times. This CDR3 is CSASLVGQGPWNTEAFF. CDR3 nucleotide sequence: TGCAGTGCTTCGCTCGTCGGACAGGGGCCATGGAACACTGAAGCTTTCTTT. The rearrangement uses TRBV20-1 and TRBJ1-1; 9 positions agree with TRBD1. The CDR3 contains 17 residues. CDR1 and CDR2 from the germline V gene are DFQATT and SNEGSKA (reference sequence). Losses at the gene ends were 5 bases for V and 1 base for J; bases not matched to a gene: 14.

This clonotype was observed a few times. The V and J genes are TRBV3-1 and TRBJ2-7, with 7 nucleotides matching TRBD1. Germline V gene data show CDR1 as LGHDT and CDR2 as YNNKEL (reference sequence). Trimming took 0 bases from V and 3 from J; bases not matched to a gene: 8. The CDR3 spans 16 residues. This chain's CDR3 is CASSQDFARGFYEQYF. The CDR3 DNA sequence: TGTGCCAGCAGCCAAGATTTCGCCAGGGGGTTCTACGAGCAGTACTTC.

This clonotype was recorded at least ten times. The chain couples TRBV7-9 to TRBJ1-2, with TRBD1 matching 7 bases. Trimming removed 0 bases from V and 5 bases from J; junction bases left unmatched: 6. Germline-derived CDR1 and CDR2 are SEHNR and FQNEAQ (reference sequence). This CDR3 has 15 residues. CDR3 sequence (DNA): TGTGCCAGCAGCTTAGCGGGACAGAGAATTTATGGCTACACCTTC. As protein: CASSLAGQRIYGYTF.

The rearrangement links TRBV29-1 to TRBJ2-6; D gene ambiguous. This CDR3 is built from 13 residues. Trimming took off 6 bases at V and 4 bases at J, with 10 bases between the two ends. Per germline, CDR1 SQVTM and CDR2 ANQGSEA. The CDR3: CSVLSPGANVLTF. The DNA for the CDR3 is TGCAGCGTACTTTCTCCAGGGGCCAACGTCCTGACTTTC.

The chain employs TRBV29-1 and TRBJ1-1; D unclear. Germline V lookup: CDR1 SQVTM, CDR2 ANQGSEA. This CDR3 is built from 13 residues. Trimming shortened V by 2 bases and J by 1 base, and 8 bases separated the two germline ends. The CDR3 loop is CSVERTANTEAFF. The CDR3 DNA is TGCAGCGTTGAAAGGACGGCGAACACTGAAGCTTTCTTT.

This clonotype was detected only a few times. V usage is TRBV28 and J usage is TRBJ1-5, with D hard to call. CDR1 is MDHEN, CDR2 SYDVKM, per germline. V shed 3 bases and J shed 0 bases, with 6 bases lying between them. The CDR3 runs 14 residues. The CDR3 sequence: CASSLFHSNQPQHF. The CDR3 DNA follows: TGTGCCAGCAGTTTGTTCCATAGCAATCAGCCCCAGCATTTT.

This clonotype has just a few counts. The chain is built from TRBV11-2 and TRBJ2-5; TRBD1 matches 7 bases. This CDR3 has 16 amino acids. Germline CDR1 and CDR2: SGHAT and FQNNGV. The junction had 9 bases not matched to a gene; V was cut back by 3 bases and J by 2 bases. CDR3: CASSFPPRGWQETQYF. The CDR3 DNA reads TGTGCCAGCAGCTTCCCCCCCAGGGGGTGGCAAGAGACCCAGTACTTC.

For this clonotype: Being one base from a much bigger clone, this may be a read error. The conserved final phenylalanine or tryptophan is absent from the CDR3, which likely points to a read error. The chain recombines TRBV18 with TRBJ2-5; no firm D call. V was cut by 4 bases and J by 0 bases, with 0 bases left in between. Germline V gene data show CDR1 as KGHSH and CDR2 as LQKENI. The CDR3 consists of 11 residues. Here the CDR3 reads CASSHQETQYL. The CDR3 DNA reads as TGTGCCAGCTCACACCAAGAGACCCAGTACCTC.

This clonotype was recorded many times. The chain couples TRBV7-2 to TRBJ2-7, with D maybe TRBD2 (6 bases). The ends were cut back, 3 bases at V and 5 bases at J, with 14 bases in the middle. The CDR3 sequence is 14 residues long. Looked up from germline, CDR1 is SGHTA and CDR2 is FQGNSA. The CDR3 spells CASSFSGDFDEQYF. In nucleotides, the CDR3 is TGTGCCAGCAGCTTTTCGGGAGATTTCGACGAGCAGTACTTC.

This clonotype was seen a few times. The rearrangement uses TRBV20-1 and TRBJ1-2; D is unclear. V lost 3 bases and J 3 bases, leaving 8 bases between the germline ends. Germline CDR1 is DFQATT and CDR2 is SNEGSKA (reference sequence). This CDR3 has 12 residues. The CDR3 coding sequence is TGCAGTGCTAGCGGGCAGCACTATGGCTACACCTTC. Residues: CSASGQHYGYTF.

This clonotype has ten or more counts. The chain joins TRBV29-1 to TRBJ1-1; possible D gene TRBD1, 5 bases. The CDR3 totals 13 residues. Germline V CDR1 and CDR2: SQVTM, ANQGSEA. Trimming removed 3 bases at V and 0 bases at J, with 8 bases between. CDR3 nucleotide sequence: TGCAGCGTTGATTGGGGGATGAACACTGAAGCTTTCTTT. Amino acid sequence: CSVDWGMNTEAFF.

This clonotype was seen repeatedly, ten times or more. The CDR3 bases are TGTGCCATCAGTGACCCACGACAGGGGGCTGTAGAGACCCAGTACTTC. Translated, it gives CAISDPRQGAVETQYF. J is TRBJ2-5 and V is TRBV10-3, with 10 bases matching TRBD1. The CDR3 has 16 amino acids. Per germline, CDR1 ENHRY and CDR2 SYGVKD. Unmatched junction bases numbered 8, after V lost 3 bases and J lost 4 bases.

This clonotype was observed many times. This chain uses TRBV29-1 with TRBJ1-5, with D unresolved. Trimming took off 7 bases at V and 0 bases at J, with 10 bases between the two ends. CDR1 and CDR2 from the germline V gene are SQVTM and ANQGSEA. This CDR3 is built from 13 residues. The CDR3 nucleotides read TGCAGCGCTATGACGGATAGCAATCAGCCCCAGCATTTT. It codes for CSAMTDSNQPQHF.

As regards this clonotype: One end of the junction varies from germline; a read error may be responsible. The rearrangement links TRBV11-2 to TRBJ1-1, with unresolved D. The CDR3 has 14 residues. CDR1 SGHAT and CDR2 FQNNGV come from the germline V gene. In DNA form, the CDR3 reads TGTGCCAGCAGCTTAGCACAGCTGAACACTGAAGTTTTCTTT. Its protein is CASSLAQLNTEVFF.

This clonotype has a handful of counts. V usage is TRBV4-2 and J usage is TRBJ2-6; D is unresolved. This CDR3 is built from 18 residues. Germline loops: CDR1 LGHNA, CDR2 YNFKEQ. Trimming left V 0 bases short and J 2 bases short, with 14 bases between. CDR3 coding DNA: TGTGCCAGCAGCCAAGAATCGGGTTTCGTAACTGGGGCCAACGTCCTGACTTTC. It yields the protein CASSQESGFVTGANVLTF.

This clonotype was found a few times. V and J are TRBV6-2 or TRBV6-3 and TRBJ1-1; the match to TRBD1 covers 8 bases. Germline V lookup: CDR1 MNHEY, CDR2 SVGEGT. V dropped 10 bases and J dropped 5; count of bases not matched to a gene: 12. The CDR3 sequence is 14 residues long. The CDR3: CATIGQGGRTEAFF. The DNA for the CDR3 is TGTGCCACCATTGGACAGGGTGGTAGGACTGAAGCTTTCTTT.

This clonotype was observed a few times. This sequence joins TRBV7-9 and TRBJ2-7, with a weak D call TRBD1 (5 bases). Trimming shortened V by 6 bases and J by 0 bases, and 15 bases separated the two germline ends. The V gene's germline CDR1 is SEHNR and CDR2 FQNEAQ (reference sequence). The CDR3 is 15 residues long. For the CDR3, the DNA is TGTGCCAGCAGGGAATTTGACAGTATCTCCTACGAGCAGTACTTC. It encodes CASREFDSISYEQYF.

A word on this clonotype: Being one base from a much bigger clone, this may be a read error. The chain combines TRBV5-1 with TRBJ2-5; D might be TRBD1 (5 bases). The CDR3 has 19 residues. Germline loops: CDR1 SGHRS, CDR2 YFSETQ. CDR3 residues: CAGSLGMRRDSLNQETQYF. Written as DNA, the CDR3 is TGCGCCGGCAGCTTGGGAATGCGAAGAGACAGCCTAAATCAAGAGACCCAGTACTTC.

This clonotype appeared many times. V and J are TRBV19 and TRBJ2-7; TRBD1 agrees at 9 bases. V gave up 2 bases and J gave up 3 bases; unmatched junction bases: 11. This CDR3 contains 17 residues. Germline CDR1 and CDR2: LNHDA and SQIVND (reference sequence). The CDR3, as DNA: TGTGCCAGTAGTATACCTCGGACAGGGGATACAAACTACGAGCAGTACTTC. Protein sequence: CASSIPRTGDTNYEQYF.

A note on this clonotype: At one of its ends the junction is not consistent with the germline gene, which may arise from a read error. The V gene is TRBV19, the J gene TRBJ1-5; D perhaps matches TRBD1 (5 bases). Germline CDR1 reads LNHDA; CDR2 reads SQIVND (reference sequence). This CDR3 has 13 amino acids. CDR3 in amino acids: CDSSITGDQPQHF. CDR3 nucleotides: TGCGACAGTAGTATTACGGGGGATCAGCCCCAGCATTTT.

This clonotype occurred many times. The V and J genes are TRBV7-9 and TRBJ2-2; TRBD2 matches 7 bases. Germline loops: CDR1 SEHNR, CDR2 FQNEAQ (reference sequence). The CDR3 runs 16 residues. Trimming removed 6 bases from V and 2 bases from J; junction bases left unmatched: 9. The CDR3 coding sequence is TGTGCCAGCAGTTCCCGGGACTACCCCAACACCGGGGAGCTGTTTTTT. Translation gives CASSSRDYPNTGELFF.

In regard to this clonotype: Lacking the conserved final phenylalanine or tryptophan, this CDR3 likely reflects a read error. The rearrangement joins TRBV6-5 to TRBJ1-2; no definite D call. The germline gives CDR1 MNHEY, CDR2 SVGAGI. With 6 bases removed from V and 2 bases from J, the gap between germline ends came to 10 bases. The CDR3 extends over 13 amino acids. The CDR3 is CASSQGGNYGYTL. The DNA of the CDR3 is TGTGCCAGCAGCCAAGGTGGGAACTATGGCTACACCCTC.